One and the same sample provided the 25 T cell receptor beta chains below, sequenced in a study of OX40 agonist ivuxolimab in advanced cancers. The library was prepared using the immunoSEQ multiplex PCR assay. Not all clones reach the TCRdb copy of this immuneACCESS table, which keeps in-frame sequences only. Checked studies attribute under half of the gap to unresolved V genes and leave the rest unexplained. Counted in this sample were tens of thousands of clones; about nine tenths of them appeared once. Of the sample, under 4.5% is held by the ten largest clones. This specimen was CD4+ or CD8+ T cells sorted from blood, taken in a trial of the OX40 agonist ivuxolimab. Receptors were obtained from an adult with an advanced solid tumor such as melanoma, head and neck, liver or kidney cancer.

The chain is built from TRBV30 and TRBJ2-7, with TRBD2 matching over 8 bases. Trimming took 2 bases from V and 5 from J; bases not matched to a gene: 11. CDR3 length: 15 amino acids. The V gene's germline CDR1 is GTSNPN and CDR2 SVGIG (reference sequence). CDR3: CAWSRLSGSSDEQYF. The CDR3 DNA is TGTGCCTGGAGTCGCCTCAGCGGGAGTTCGGACGAGCAGTACTTC.

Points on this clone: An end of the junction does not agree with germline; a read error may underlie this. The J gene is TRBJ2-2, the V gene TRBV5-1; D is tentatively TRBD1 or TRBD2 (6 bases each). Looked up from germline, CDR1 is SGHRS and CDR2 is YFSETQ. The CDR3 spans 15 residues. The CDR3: CASSLAGASTGGLFF. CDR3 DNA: TGCGCCAGCAGCTTGGCAGGGGCTAGCACCGGGGGGCTGTTTTTT.

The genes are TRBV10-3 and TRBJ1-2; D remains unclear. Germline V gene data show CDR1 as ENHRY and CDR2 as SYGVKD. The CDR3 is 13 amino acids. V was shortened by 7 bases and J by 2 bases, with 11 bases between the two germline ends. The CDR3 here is CAITPQTNYGYTF. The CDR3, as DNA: TGTGCCATCACCCCACAGACGAACTATGGCTACACCTTC.

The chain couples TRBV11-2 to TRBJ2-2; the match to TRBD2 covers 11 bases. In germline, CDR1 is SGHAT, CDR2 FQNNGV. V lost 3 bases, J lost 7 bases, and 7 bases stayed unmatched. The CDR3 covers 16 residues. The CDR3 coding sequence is TGTGCCAGCAGCTTTTTACTAGCGGGAGTGGGCGGGGAGCTGTTTTTT. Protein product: CASSFLLAGVGGELFF.

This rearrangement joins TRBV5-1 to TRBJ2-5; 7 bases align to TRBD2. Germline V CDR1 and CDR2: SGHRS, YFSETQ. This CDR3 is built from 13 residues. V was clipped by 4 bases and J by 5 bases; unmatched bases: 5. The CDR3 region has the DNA TGCGCCAGCAGCCCGGGGGGTGGGGAGACCCAGTACTTC. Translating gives CASSPGGGETQYF.

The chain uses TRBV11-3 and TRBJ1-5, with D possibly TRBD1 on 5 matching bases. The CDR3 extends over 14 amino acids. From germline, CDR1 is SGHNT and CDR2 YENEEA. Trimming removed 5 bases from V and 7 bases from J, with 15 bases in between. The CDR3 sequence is CASSVQTVTQPQHF. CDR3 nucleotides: TGTGCCAGCAGCGTTCAGACAGTAACCCAGCCCCAGCATTTT.

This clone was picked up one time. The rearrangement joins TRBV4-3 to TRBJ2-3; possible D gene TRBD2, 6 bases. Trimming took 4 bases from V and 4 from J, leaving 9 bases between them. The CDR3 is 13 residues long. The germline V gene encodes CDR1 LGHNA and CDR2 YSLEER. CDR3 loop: CASSRGTSDTQYF. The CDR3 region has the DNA TGCGCCAGCAGCCGGGGGACTTCAGATACGCAGTATTTT.

The CDR3 loop reads CSVAPRTLNGYTF. CDR3 coding DNA: TGCAGCGTTGCCCCCCGGACACTTAATGGCTACACCTTC. The chain uses TRBV29-1 and TRBJ1-2, with D perhaps matching TRBD1 (5 bases). Per the germline V gene, CDR1 is SQVTM and CDR2 is ANQGSEA. The CDR3 covers 13 residues. Trimming removed 4 bases from V and 6 bases from J, with 15 bases in between.

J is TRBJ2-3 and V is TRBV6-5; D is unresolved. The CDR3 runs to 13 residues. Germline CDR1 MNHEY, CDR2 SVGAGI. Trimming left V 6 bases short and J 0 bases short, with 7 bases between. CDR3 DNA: TGTGCCAGCAGAACCGACAGCACAGATACGCAGTATTTT. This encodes CASRTDSTDTQYF.

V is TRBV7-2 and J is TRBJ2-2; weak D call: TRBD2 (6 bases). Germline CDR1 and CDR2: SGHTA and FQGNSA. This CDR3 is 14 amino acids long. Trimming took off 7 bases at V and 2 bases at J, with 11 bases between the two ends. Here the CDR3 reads CASNPTRNTGELFF. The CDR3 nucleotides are TGTGCCAGCAATCCGACTAGAAACACCGGGGAGCTGTTTTTT. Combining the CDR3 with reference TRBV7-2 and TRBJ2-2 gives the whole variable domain GAGVSQSPSNKVTEKGKDVELRCDPISGHTALYWYRQSLGQGLEFLIYFQGNSAPDKSGLPSDRFSAERTGGSVSTLTIQRTQQEDSAVYLCASNPTRNTGELFFGEGSRLTVL.

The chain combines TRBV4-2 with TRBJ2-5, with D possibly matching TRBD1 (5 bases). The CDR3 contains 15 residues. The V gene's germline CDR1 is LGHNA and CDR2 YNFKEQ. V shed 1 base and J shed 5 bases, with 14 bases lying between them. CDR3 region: CASSQARDSRETQYF. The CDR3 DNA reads TGTGCCAGCAGCCAAGCACGTGACAGTCGGGAGACCCAGTACTTC.

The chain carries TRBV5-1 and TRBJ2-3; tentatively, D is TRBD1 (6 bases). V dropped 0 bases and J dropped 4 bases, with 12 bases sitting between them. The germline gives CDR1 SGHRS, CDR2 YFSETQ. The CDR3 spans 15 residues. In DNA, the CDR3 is TGCGCCAGCAGCTTGGCAGGGAACAGGGCAGATACGCAGTATTTT. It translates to CASSLAGNRADTQYF.

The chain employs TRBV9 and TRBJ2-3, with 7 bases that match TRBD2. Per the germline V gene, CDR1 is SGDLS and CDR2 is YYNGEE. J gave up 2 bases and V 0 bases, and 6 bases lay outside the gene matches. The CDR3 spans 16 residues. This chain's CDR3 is CASSVGLAEYTDTQYF. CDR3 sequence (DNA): TGTGCCAGCAGCGTAGGCCTAGCGGAGTACACAGATACGCAGTATTTT.

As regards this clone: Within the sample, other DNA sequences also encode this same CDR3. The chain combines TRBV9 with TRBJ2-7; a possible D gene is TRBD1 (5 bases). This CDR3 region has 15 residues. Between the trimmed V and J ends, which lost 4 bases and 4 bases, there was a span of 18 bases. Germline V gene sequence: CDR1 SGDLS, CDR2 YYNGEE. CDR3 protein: CASSPRTTQSYEQYF. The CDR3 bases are TGTGCCAGCAGCCCTCGGACAACTCAGAGTTACGAGCAGTACTTC.

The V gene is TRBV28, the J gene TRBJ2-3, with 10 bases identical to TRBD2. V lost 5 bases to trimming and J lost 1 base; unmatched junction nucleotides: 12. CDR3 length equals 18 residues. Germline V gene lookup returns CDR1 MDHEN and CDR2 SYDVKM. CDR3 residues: CASSKTAGGPSGTDTQYF. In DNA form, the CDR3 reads TGTGCCAGCAGTAAGACAGCGGGAGGGCCTTCGGGCACAGATACGCAGTATTTT.

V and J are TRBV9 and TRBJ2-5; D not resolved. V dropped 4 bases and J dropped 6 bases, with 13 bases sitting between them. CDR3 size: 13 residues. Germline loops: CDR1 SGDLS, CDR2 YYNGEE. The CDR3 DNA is TGTGCCAGCAGCCCGGGTGGTGTACAGACCCAGTACTTC. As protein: CASSPGGVQTQYF.

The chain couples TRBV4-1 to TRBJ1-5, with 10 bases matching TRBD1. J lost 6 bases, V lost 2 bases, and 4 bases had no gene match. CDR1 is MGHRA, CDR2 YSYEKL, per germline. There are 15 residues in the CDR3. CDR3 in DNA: TGCGCCAGCAGCCAAAGGACAGGGGGAGGTCAGCCCCAGCATTTT. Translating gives CASSQRTGGGQPQHF.

CDR3 sequence reads: CASSLSGAGRGETQYF. CDR3 DNA sequence: TGTGCCAGCAGCTTAAGTGGGGCAGGGAGAGGGGAGACCCAGTACTTC. The V gene is TRBV7-2, the J gene TRBJ2-5; D may be TRBD1 or TRBD2 (5 bases each). Trimming stripped 2 bases from V and 5 bases from J, with 18 bases between. Germline assignment: CDR1 SGHTA and CDR2 FQGNSA. The CDR3 has 16 amino acids.

The CDR3 nucleotides are TGTGCCAGCTCCCCTACAGGGAACTACGAGCAGTACTTC. Translation gives CASSPTGNYEQYF. The chain joins TRBV18 to TRBJ2-7; possibly TRBD1 for D (6 bases). With 6 bases removed from V and 3 bases from J, the gap between germline ends came to 12 bases. The CDR3 runs to 13 residues. Per the germline V gene, CDR1 is KGHSH and CDR2 is LQKENI.

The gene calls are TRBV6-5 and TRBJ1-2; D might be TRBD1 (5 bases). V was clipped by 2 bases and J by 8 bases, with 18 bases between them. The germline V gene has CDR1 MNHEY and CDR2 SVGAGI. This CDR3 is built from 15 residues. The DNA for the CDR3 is TGTGCCAGCAGTTACGGCGTAGGGCAGGACATGGGCTACACCTTC. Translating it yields CASSYGVGQDMGYTF.

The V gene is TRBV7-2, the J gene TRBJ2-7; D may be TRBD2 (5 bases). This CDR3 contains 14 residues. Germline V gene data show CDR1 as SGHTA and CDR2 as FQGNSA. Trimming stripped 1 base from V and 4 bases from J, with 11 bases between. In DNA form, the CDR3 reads TGTGCCAGCAGCTTAGTGGTGGGAGTGTACGAGCAGTACTTC. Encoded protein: CASSLVVGVYEQYF. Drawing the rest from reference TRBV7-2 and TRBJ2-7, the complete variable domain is GAGVSQSPSNKVTEKGKDVELRCDPISGHTALYWYRQSLGQGLEFLIYFQGNSAPDKSGLPSDRFSAERTGGSVSTLTIQRTQQEDSAVYLCASSLVVGVYEQYFGPGTRLTVT.

The CDR3 DNA sequence: TGTGCCAGCTCACCGAGGGGCGGGACAGCCTACGAGCAGTACTTC. It codes for CASSPRGGTAYEQYF. The genes are TRBV18 and TRBJ2-7, with a possible D match to TRBD1 (7 bases). Trimming removed 3 bases from V and 2 bases from J, with 14 bases in between. Germline V gene sequence: CDR1 KGHSH, CDR2 LQKENI. This CDR3 has 15 residues.

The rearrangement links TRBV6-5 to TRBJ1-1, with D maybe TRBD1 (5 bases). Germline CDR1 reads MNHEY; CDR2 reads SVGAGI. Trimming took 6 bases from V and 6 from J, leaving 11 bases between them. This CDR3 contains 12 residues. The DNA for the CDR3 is TGTGCCAGCAGCCCGCGGGGCGCTGAAGCTTTCTTT. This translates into CASSPRGAEAFF.

The CDR3 protein is CASSIKAVQETQYF. CDR3 DNA sequence: TGTGCCAGTAGTATTAAGGCAGTACAAGAGACCCAGTACTTC. This chain joins TRBV19 and TRBJ2-5, with D hard to call. Germline CDR1 reads LNHDA; CDR2 reads SQIVND (reference sequence). The V gene lost 3 bases and the J gene lost 2 bases, with 10 bases spanning the gap. The CDR3 spans 14 residues.

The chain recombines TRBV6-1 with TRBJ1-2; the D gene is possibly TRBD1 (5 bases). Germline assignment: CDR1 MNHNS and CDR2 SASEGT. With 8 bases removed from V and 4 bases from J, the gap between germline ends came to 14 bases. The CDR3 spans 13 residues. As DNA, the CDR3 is TGTGCCAGCCTCAACGGGGCTTCCTATGGCTACACCTTC. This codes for CASLNGASYGYTF.